This TCR beta chain derives from a study of T cell responses to AZD1222 COVID-19 vaccine. V lost 0 bases and J 7 bases, leaving 13 bases between the germline ends. CDR3 length: 15 amino acids. CDR1 and CDR2 (germline): MNHNY, SVGAGI (reference sequence). Clones were sequenced by immunoSEQ multiplex PCR, and TCRdb holds only the in-frame ones, with some missing. The sample lists about 140,000 clones; roughly 92% were seen once. This material consisted of peripheral blood, taken on day 0 of AZD1222 vaccination. This receptor was obtained from an adult in good health. The chain uses TRBV6-6 and TRBJ1-5; possible D gene TRBD1, 6 bases. In nucleotides, the CDR3 is TGTGCCAGCAGTTACTCGGGGGGGGGCGGACAGCCCCAGCATTTT. Protein sequence: CASSYSGGGGQPQHF.